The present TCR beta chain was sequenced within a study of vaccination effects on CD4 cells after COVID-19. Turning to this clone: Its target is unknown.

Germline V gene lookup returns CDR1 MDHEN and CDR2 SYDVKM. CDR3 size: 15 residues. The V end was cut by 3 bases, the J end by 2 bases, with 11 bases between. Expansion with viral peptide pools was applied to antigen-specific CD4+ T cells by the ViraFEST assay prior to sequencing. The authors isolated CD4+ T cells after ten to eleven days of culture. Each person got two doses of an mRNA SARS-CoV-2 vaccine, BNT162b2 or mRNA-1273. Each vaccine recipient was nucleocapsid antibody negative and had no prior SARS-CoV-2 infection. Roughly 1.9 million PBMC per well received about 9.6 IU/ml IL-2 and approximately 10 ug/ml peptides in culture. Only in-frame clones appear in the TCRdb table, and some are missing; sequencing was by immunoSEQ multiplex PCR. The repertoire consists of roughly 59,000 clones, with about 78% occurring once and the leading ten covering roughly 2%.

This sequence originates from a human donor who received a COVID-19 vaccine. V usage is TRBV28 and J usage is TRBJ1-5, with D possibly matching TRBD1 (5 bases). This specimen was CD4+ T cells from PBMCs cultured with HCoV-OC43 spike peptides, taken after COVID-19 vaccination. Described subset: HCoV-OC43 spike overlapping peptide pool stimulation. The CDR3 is CASSLGGTGNQPQHF. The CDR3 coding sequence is TGTGCCAGCAGTTTGGGGGGGACTGGCAATCAGCCCCAGCATTTT.